The subject of this entry is one TCR beta chain. Antigen: not known. The data are from a study of blood T cells in healthy people across ages. Study-wide results and limits: Fewer expanded clones and more diversity marked long-lived versus aged donors.

Trimming stripped 2 bases from V and 8 bases from J, with 7 bases between. The CDR3 spans 12 residues. Germline V gives CDR1 SGHVS, CDR2 FQNEAQ. The second PCR ran about 6 to 12 cycles with a sample-barcoded 5' primer and J-beta primers. TCRdb analysed the 5' RACE reads with MiXCR anew, one entry per CDR3 protein. The table records about 1.6 million distinct CDR3 sequences, about 35% of them present only once. The clonotype was recovered from a woman in her twenties or thirties in good health. Sequencing input: blood. The J gene is TRBJ2-1, the V gene TRBV7-8; D is unclear. The CDR3 DNA sequence: TGTGCCAGCAGCTTAATGATGTATGAGCAGTTCTTC. Its protein is CASSLMMYEQFF.